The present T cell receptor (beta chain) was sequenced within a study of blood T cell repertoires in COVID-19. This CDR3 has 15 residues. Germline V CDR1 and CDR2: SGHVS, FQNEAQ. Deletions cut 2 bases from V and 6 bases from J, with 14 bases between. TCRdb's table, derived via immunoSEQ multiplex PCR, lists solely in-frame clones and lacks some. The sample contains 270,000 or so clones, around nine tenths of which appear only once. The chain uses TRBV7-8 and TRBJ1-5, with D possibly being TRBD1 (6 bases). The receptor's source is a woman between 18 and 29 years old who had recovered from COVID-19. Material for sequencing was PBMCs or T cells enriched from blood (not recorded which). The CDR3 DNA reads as TGTGCCAGCAGCTTATACGGGGAGGGGGGTCAGCCCCAGCATTTT. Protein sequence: CASSLYGEGGQPQHF.